The next 31 T cell receptor beta chains were all read from a single sample in a study of cytomegalovirus exposure and HLA in healthy donors. With 60 Vbeta and 13 Jbeta primers, the PCR was carried out. Clones were read by immunoSEQ multiplex PCR, and TCRdb kept only the in-frame ones, dropping some. Of 150,000 to 200,000 clones listed, approximately 81% are singletons. Sequencing was done on a sample of PBMCs. The receptors derive from a man aged 18 to 29 in good health and CMV-seronegative.

This chain uses TRBV6-5 with TRBJ1-1, with a possible D match to TRBD1 (5 bases). The CDR3 has 14 amino acids. V was pared by 2 bases and J by 0 bases, with 7 bases between. Germline V gene sequence: CDR1 MNHEY, CDR2 SVGAGI. The CDR3 bases are TGTGCCAGCAGTTACGGACACATGAACACTGAAGCTTTCTTT. This gives the protein CASSYGHMNTEAFF.

This clone was seen a single time. Other DNA sequences from this sample encode an identical CDR3 as well. The rearrangement joins TRBV7-3 to TRBJ2-1; D remains ambiguous. Trimming removed 5 bases from V and 1 base from J, with 12 bases in between. The CDR3 runs to 15 residues. Germline V lookup: CDR1 SGHTA, CDR2 FQGTGA. The CDR3 nucleotides read TGTGCCAGCAGCCCCGACGGCGGTTCCTACAATGAGCAGTTCTTC. Protein product: CASSPDGGSYNEQFF. The full variable domain, with the rest looked up from reference TRBV7-3 and TRBJ2-1, is GAGVSQTPSNKVTEKGKYVELRCDPISGHTALYWYRQSLGQGPEFLIYFQGTGAADDSGLPNDRFFAVRPEGSVSTLKIQRTERGDSAVYLCASSPDGGSYNEQFFGPGTRLTVL.

This clone was counted a few times. The rearrangement links TRBV5-6 to TRBJ1-1, with D perhaps matching TRBD1 (5 bases). V was pared by 0 bases and J by 7 bases, with 19 bases between. Germline V lookup: CDR1 SGHDT, CDR2 YYEEEE. CDR3 length equals 16 residues. The CDR3: CASSLGSGPLGGEAFF. The CDR3 region has the DNA TGTGCCAGCAGCTTGGGTTCCGGGCCGCTCGGGGGTGAAGCTTTCTTT. Using reference TRBV5-6 and TRBJ1-1 for the parts outside the CDR3, the full variable domain is DAGVTQSPTHLIKTRGQQVTLRCSPKSGHDTVSWYQQALGQGPQFIFQYYEEEERQRGNFPDRFSGHQFPNYSSELNVNALLLGDSALYLCASSLGSGPLGGEAFFGQGTRLTVV.

J is TRBJ2-2 and V is TRBV19; 8 positions match TRBD2. Germline values: CDR1 LNHDA, CDR2 SQIVND (reference sequence). The length of the CDR3 is 16 residues. V gave up 4 bases and J gave up 1 base; unmatched junction bases: 5. CDR3 sequence: CASSSGAGGNTGELFF. CDR3 coding DNA: TGTGCCAGTAGTAGCGGTGCGGGGGGGAACACCGGGGAGCTGTTTTTT. Full variable domain (missing parts from reference TRBV19 and TRBJ2-2): DGGITQSPKYLFRKEGQNVTLSCEQNLNHDAMYWYRQDPGQGLRLIYYSQIVNDFQKGDIAEGYSVSREKKESFPLTVTSAQKNPTAFYLCASSSGAGGNTGELFFGEGSRLTVL.

The chain recombines TRBV5-4 with TRBJ2-7; D uncertain. V was clipped by 1 base and J by 3 bases, with 14 bases between them. This CDR3 has 15 residues. Germline lookup yields CDR1 SGHNT and CDR2 YYREEE (reference sequence). This CDR3 is CASSLQSSPNYEQYF. For the CDR3, the DNA is TGTGCCAGCAGCTTGCAGTCTAGTCCTAACTACGAGCAGTACTTC.

This chain joins TRBV9 and TRBJ2-1; possible D gene TRBD2, 5 bases. Germline CDR1 and CDR2: SGDLS and YYNGEE. V lost 4 bases to trimming and J lost 0 bases, with 14 bases between them. The CDR3 totals 16 residues. CDR3 nucleotides: TGTGCCAGCAGCAATCGGACTGGCCGCTCCTACAATGAGCAGTTCTTC. This codes for CASSNRTGRSYNEQFF.

V usage is TRBV9 and J usage is TRBJ2-7, with 11 bases matching TRBD1. Trimming removed 5 bases from V and 4 bases from J; junction bases left unmatched: 2. The CDR3 sequence is 13 residues long. Germline CDR1 and CDR2: SGDLS and YYNGEE. The CDR3: CASRGQGDYEQYF. DNA for the CDR3: TGTGCCAGCAGGGGACAGGGGGATTACGAGCAGTACTTC.

The J gene is TRBJ2-5, the V gene TRBV4-3, with TRBD2 as a possible D gene (6 bases). The CDR3 consists of 15 residues. CDR1 is LGHNA and CDR2 is YSLEER in the germline V gene. V was shortened by 1 base and J by 4 bases, with 13 bases between the two germline ends. The CDR3 spells CASSQGPGVGETQYF. CDR3 coding DNA: TGCGCCAGCAGCCAAGGTCCGGGGGTCGGAGAGACCCAGTACTTC.

V is TRBV7-9 and J is TRBJ1-2; D gene unclear. From germline, CDR1 is SEHNR and CDR2 FQNEAQ (reference sequence). V was trimmed by 10 bases and J by 8 bases, leaving 17 bases between them. CDR3 length: 12 amino acids. CDR3 residues: CATDLPGGGYTF. CDR3 DNA: TGTGCCACCGATCTCCCTGGAGGCGGCTACACCTTC.

The genes are TRBV28 and TRBJ1-5; the D is unclear. The germline V gene has CDR1 MDHEN and CDR2 SYDVKM. The ends were cut back, 6 bases at V and 4 bases at J, with 22 bases in the middle. The CDR3 spans 17 residues. CDR3 region: CASREKGTARRNQPQHF. CDR3 sequence (DNA): TGTGCCAGCAGAGAGAAGGGAACGGCCCGGAGGAATCAGCCCCAGCATTTT. The whole variable domain, filled in from reference TRBV28 and TRBJ1-5, reads DVKVTQSSRYLVKRTGEKVFLECVQDMDHENMFWYRQDPGLGLRLIYFSYDVKMKEKGDIPEGYSVSREKKERFSLILESASTNQTSMYLCASREKGTARRNQPQHFGDGTRLSIL.

J is TRBJ2-7 and V is TRBV5-6, with D tentatively TRBD1 (6 bases). The V and J ends lost 2 bases and 3 bases respectively, with 15 bases between them. The germline V gene encodes CDR1 SGHDT and CDR2 YYEEEE. This CDR3 has 15 amino acids. This CDR3 is CASSLPRQGRYEQYF. DNA of the CDR3: TGTGCCAGCAGCTTACCTCGTCAGGGGCGCTACGAGCAGTACTTC.

This clone occurred once. In DNA, the CDR3 is TGTGCCAGCAGTTCCCGGGGTCTAAAGAACACTGAAGCTTTCTTT. Its protein is CASSSRGLKNTEAFF. The rearrangement links TRBV28 to TRBJ1-1; unclear D gene. V lost 4 bases and J lost 1, with 13 bases in between. The CDR3 runs 15 residues. CDR1 is MDHEN, CDR2 SYDVKM, per germline.

The V gene is TRBV4-2, the J gene TRBJ1-5, with D hard to call. The germline gives CDR1 LGHNA, CDR2 YNFKEQ. Trimming shortened V by 0 bases and J by 4 bases, and 10 bases separated the two germline ends. CDR3 size: 15 residues. CDR3 region: CASSQELRSNQPQHF. The CDR3 bases are TGTGCCAGCAGCCAAGAGCTTAGAAGTAATCAGCCCCAGCATTTT.

This clone showed up just once. This chain uses TRBV6-6 with TRBJ1-1; 8 nucleotides agree with TRBD1. Germline V gives CDR1 MNHNY, CDR2 SVGAGI (reference sequence). The CDR3 runs 14 residues. The V and J ends lost 2 bases and 2 bases, in that order; junction bases with no gene match: 1. In nucleotides, the CDR3 is TGTGCCAGCAGTTACGCAGGGGGCAACACTGAAGCTTTCTTT. The encoded protein is CASSYAGGNTEAFF.

This chain links TRBV28 with TRBJ2-5; TRBD2 matches at 13 bases. The CDR3 loop spans 16 amino acids. The V gene end was trimmed by 4 bases and the J gene end by 1 base; junction bases not matched to a gene: 3. Germline loops: CDR1 MDHEN, CDR2 SYDVKM. The DNA of the CDR3 is TGTGCCAGCAGTTCGGGGACTAGCGGGATCCAAGAGACCCAGTACTTC. Its protein is CASSSGTSGIQETQYF.

This clone was detected only a few times. V gene TRBV27 combines with J gene TRBJ2-3; 8 bases are shared with TRBD2. The germline V gene has CDR1 MNHEY and CDR2 SMNVEV (reference sequence). J was trimmed by 5 bases and V by 3 bases; bases with no gene match: 1. The CDR3 covers 13 residues. The CDR3 region is CASSFGGGDTQYF. The CDR3 DNA reads as TGTGCCAGCAGTTTCGGGGGGGGAGATACGCAGTATTTT.

This chain uses TRBV9 with TRBJ2-5, with D perhaps matching TRBD2 (5 bases). V lost 0 bases, J lost 1 base, and 13 bases lay in between. Looked up from germline, CDR1 is SGDLS and CDR2 is YYNGEE. The CDR3 covers 16 residues. CDR3 sequence reads: CASSVDPLGSQETQYF. CDR3 DNA sequence: TGTGCCAGCAGCGTAGATCCCTTGGGGAGCCAAGAGACCCAGTACTTC.

This clone showed up just a few times. This chain links TRBV27 with TRBJ2-3, with 9 bases lining up with TRBD2. Trimming at V came to 4 bases and at J to 5 bases, leaving 10 bases not matched to a gene. Germline V lookup: CDR1 MNHEY, CDR2 SMNVEV (reference sequence). This CDR3 contains 16 residues. The CDR3 protein is CASSSRLAAFLDTQYF. DNA of the CDR3: TGTGCCAGCAGTTCACGACTAGCGGCTTTCTTAGATACGCAGTATTTT.

The gene calls are TRBV2 and TRBJ1-2; D remains ambiguous. The CDR3 totals 11 residues. Germline CDR1 and CDR2: SNHLY and FYNNEI. V lost 3 bases, J lost 10 bases, and 9 bases lay in between. CDR3 coding DNA: TGTGCCAGCAGTGACGAGGTTCACTACACCTTC. Encoded protein: CASSDEVHYTF.

CDR3: CASSAGTAQYEQYF. CDR3 sequence (DNA): TGCGCCAGCAGCGCGGGAACAGCACAATACGAGCAGTACTTC. The chain combines TRBV5-1 with TRBJ2-7, with a tentative D call TRBD2 (6 bases). Trimming cost V 4 bases and J 4 bases, with 15 bases left between them. The CDR3 is 14 residues long. Germline CDR1 reads SGHRS; CDR2 reads YFSETQ.

The V gene is TRBV29-1, the J gene TRBJ2-7, with 7 bases that match TRBD1. Germline lookup yields CDR1 SQVTM and CDR2 ANQGSEA. Germline trimming cut 8 bases from V and 2 bases from J; bases unmatched to any gene: 9. This CDR3 comprises 13 residues. The CDR3 sequence: CSCRDRATYEQYF. The CDR3 DNA is TGCAGCTGCCGTGACAGGGCCACCTACGAGCAGTACTTC.

The J gene is TRBJ2-3, the V gene TRBV28, with D possibly being TRBD2 (6 bases). The CDR3 loop spans 17 amino acids. Germline CDR1 is MDHEN and CDR2 is SYDVKM. Trimming stripped 3 bases from V and 9 bases from J, with 25 bases between. The CDR3 reads CASSFAVRGRAALTQYF. CDR3 nucleotide sequence: TGTGCCAGCAGTTTCGCCGTGCGGGGAAGAGCCGCCCTCACGCAGTATTTT. The whole variable domain, remainder taken from reference TRBV28 and TRBJ2-3, is DVKVTQSSRYLVKRTGEKVFLECVQDMDHENMFWYRQDPGLGLRLIYFSYDVKMKEKGDIPEGYSVSREKKERFSLILESASTNQTSMYLCASSFAVRGRAALTQYFGPGTRLTVL.

The DNA for the CDR3 is TGTGCCAGCAGCGTACAGGGGAAAGCTTTCCAAGAGACCCAGTACTTC. The encoded protein is CASSVQGKAFQETQYF. The V and J genes are TRBV9 and TRBJ2-5; D is possibly TRBD1 (6 bases). V gave up 1 base and J gave up 1 base, with 14 bases separating them. Per germline, CDR1 SGDLS and CDR2 YYNGEE. The CDR3 is 16 amino acids. Supplemented by reference TRBV9 and TRBJ2-5, the full variable domain reads DSGVTQTPKHLITATGQRVTLRCSPRSGDLSVYWYQQSLDQGLQFLIQYYNGEERAKGNILERFSAQQFPDLHSELNLSSLELGDSALYFCASSVQGKAFQETQYFGPGTRLLVL.

This clone has more than one count but fewer than ten. The J gene is TRBJ2-7, the V gene TRBV4-3, with 7 positions matching TRBD2. CDR3 length: 14 amino acids. Germline CDR1 LGHNA, CDR2 YSLEER. J gave up 6 bases and V 0 bases, and 5 bases lay outside the gene matches. The CDR3 DNA reads TGCGCCAGCAGCCAAGAGGGGGGGATGGGCGAGCAGTACTTC. It is translated as CASSQEGGMGEQYF.

The V call is TRBV19, the J call TRBJ2-7; TRBD1 might be the D (6 bases). Germline V CDR1 and CDR2: LNHDA, SQIVND (reference sequence). V shed 6 bases and J shed 5 bases, with 17 bases lying between them. CDR3 length equals 14 residues. As DNA, the CDR3 is TGTGCCAGTAGCCCCGAGGGCAGGGGCAACGAGCAGTACTTC. It translates to CASSPEGRGNEQYF.

The chain carries TRBV14 and TRBJ1-4; 7 positions agree with TRBD1. The ends lost 4 bases at V and 6 bases at J; junction bases unmatched: 11. CDR1 and CDR2 (germline): SGHDN, FVKESK. The CDR3 runs to 16 residues. The CDR3 DNA reads TGTGCCAGCAGCCGAGAACGGGACAGCGGCTATGAAAAACTGTTTTTT. Residues: CASSRERDSGYEKLFF.

This clone was picked up one time. The CDR3 DNA sequence: TGTGCCAGCAGCCAAGCCCAAGCGGGAGCGGGCGGGGAGCTGTTTTTT. Its protein product is CASSQAQAGAGGELFF. V gene TRBV14 combines with J gene TRBJ2-2; 8 bases are shared with TRBD2. Germline values: CDR1 SGHDN, CDR2 FVKESK. J gave up 7 bases and V 1 base, and 8 bases lay outside the gene matches. The CDR3 has 16 amino acids.

The gene calls are TRBV5-1 and TRBJ2-1, with 10 bases aligning to TRBD2. Germline-derived CDR1 and CDR2 are SGHRS and YFSETQ. After removal of 0 bases from V and 0 bases from J, the junction contained 12 bases not matched to a gene. The CDR3 consists of 20 residues. CDR3 sequence (DNA): TGCGCCAGCAGCTTGGCCCTGGCTAGCGGGAGCCAACACTCCTACAATGAGCAGTTCTTC. Its protein product is CASSLALASGSQHSYNEQFF.

The DNA for the CDR3 is TGTGCCAGCAGGGGGACTAGTCCCTACAATGAGCAGTTCTTC. Its translation: CASRGTSPYNEQFF. The chain employs TRBV28 and TRBJ2-1; 8 nucleotides line up with TRBD2. Trimming removed 6 bases from V and 2 bases from J; junction bases left unmatched: 3. This CDR3 contains 14 residues. Germline CDR1 is MDHEN and CDR2 is SYDVKM.

V gene TRBV6-1 combines with J gene TRBJ2-4; 11 nucleotides agree with TRBD1. The J segment lost 2 bases and the V segment lost 3 bases, leaving 6 bases of the junction unmatched. Germline CDR1 reads MNHNS; CDR2 reads SASEGT. This CDR3 is built from 17 residues. CDR3 nucleotides: TGTGCCAGCAGTGACCGGACAGGGGGCGCGTCCAAAAACATTCAGTACTTC. This encodes CASSDRTGGASKNIQYF.

The chain joins TRBV10-3 to TRBJ2-5, with 12 positions matching TRBD2. The V and J ends lost 2 bases and 11 bases, in that order; junction bases with no gene match: 9. The CDR3 length is 15 residues. In germline, CDR1 is ENHRY, CDR2 SYGVKD. As DNA, the CDR3 is TGTGCCATCAGTGAGGGGCTAGCGGGAGGGGGGGAGCAGTACTTC. As protein: CAISEGLAGGGEQYF.